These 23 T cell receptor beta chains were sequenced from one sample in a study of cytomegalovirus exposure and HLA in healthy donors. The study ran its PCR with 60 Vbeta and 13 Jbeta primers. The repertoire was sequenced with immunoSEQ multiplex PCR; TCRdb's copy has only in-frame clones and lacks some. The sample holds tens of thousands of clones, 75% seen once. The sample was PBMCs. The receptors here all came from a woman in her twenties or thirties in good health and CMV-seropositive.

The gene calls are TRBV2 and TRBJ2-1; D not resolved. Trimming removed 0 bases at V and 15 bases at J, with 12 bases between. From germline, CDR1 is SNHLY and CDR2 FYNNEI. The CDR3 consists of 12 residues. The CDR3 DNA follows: TGTGCCAGCAGTGAAGCGCCGTCTGCCGGGTTCTTC. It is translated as CASSEAPSAGFF.

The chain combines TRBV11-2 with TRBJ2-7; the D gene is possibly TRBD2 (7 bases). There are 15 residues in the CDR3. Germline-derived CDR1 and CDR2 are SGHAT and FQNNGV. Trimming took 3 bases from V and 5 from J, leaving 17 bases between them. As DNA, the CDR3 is TGTGCCAGCAGCTTGGAGGGGGGGGAACTCGACGAGCAGTACTTC. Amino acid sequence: CASSLEGGELDEQYF.

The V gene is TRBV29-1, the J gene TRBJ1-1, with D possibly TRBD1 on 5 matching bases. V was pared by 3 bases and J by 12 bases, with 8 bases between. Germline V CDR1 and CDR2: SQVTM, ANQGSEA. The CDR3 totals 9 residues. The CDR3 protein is CSVDRVSFF. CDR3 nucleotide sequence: TGCAGCGTTGACAGGGTGTCTTTCTTT.

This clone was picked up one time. The CDR3 coding sequence is TGTGCCAGCAGCTTGGCGGGAGATTACAATGAGCAGTTCTTC. Translation gives CASSLAGDYNEQFF. The rearrangement links TRBV7-3 to TRBJ2-1; 7 positions agree with TRBD2. V trimming: 3 bases; J trimming: 4 bases; junction bases outside the gene matches: 3. Germline V gene data show CDR1 as SGHTA and CDR2 as FQGTGA. The CDR3 is 14 residues long.

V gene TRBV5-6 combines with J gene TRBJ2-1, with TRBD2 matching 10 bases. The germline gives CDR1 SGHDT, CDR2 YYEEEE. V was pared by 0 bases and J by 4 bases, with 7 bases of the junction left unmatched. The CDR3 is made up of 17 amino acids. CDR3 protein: CASSLVWGTSEYNEQFF. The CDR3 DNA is TGTGCCAGCAGCTTGGTTTGGGGGACTAGCGAATACAATGAGCAGTTCTTC.

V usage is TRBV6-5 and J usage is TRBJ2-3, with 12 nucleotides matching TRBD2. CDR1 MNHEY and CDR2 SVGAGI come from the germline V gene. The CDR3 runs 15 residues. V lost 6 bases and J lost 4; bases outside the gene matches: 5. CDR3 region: CASSRLAGVADTQYF. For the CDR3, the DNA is TGTGCCAGCAGCCGACTAGCGGGAGTTGCAGATACGCAGTATTTT.

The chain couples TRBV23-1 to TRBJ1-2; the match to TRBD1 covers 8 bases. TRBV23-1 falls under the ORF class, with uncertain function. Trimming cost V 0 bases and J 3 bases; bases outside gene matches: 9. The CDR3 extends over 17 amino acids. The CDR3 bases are TGCGCCAGCAGTCAATCGGGGGCAGGGGGCTCGGACTATGGCTACACCTTC. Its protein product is CASSQSGAGGSDYGYTF.

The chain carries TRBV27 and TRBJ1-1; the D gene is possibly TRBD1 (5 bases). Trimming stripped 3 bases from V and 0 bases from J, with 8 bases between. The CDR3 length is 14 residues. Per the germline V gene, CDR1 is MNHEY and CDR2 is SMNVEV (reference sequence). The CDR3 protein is CASSLQGLNTEAFF. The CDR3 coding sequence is TGTGCCAGCAGTTTGCAGGGATTGAACACTGAAGCTTTCTTT.

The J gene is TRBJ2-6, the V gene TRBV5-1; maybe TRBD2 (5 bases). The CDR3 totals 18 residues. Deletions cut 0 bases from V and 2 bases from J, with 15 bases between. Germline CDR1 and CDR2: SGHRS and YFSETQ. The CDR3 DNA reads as TGCGCCAGCAGCTTGGTTGGCGTGGGAGCTGCTGGGGCCAACGTCCTGACTTTC. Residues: CASSLVGVGAAGANVLTF.

CDR3 DNA sequence: TGTGCCAGCAGCCACGCCGGACAGAGAGGTAGCAATGAGCAGTTCTTC. It translates to CASSHAGQRGSNEQFF. The chain links TRBV4-2 to TRBJ2-1; a possible D gene is TRBD1 (6 bases). The germline V gene encodes CDR1 LGHNA and CDR2 YNFKEQ. The length of the CDR3 is 16 residues. V dropped 3 bases and J dropped 6 bases, with 18 bases sitting between them.

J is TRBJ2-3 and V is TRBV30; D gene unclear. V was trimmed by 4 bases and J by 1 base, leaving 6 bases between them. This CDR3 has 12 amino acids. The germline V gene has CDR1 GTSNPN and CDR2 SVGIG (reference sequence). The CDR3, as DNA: TGTGCCTGGACTCGGGGCACAGATACGCAGTATTTT. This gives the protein CAWTRGTDTQYF.

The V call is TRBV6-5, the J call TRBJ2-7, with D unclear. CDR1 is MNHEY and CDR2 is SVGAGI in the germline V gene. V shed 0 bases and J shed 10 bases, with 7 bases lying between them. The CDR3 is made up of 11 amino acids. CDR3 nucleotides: TGTGCCAGCAGTTACTCGCGGCGACAGTACTTC. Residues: CASSYSRRQYF.

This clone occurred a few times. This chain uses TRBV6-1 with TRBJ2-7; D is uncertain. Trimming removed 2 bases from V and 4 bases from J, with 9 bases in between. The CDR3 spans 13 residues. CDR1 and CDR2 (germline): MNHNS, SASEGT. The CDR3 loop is CASSETTLYEQYF. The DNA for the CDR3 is TGTGCCAGCAGTGAAACGACTCTTTACGAGCAGTACTTC.

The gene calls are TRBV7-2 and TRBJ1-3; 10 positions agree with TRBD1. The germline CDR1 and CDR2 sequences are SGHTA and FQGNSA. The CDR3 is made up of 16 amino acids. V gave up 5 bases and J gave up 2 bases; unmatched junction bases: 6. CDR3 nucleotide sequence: TGTGCCAGCAGCATTGGGACAGGGGCAACTGGAAACACCATATATTTT. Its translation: CASSIGTGATGNTIYF.

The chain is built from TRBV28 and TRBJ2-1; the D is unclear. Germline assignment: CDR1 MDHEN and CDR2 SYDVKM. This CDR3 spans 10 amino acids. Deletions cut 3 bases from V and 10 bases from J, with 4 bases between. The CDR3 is CASSFGEQFF. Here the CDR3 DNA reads TGTGCCAGCAGTTTCGGGGAGCAGTTCTTC.

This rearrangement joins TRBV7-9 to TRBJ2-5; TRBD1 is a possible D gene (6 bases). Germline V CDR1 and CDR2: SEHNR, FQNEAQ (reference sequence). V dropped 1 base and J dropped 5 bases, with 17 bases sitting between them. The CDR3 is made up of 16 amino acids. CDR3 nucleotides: TGTGCCAGCAGCTTAGGGGGAACAGGGCAGCGGGAGACCCAGTACTTC. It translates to CASSLGGTGQRETQYF.

CDR3 region: CASSVDSGRAGNEQFF. In nucleotides, the CDR3 is TGTGCCAGCAGCGTAGACAGCGGGAGGGCCGGGAATGAGCAGTTCTTC. J is TRBJ2-1 and V is TRBV9, with 10 bases lining up with TRBD2. Germline V lookup: CDR1 SGDLS, CDR2 YYNGEE. The V and J ends lost 0 bases and 7 bases, in that order; junction bases with no gene match: 7. CDR3 length: 16 amino acids.

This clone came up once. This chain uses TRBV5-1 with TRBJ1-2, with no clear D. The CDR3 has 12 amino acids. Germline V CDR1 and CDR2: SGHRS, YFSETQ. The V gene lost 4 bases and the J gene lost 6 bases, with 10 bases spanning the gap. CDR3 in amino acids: CASSPSVDGYTF. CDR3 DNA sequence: TGCGCCAGCAGCCCCTCGGTCGATGGCTACACCTTC.

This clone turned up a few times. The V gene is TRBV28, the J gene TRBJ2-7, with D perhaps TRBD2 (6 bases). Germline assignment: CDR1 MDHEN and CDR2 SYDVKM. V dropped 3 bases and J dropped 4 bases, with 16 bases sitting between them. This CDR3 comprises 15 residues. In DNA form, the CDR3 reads TGTGCCAGCAGTTTGCGGGACTCCCTACGTTACGAGCAGTACTTC. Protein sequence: CASSLRDSLRYEQYF.

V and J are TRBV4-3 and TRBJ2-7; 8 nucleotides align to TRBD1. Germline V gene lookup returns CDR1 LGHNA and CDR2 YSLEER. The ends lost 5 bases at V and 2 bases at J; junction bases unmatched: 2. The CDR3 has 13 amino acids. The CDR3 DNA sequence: TGCGCCAGCAGCGCGGACAGGGCCTACGAGCAGTACTTC. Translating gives CASSADRAYEQYF.

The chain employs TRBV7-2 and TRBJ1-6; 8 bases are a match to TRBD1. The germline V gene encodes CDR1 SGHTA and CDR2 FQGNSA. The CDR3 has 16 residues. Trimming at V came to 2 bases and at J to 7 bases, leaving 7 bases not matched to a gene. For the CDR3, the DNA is TGTGCCAGCAGCTTATCATCAGGGGGCCTCAATTCACCCCTCCACTTT. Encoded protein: CASSLSSGGLNSPLHF. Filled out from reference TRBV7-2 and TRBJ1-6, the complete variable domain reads GAGVSQSPSNKVTEKGKDVELRCDPISGHTALYWYRQSLGQGLEFLIYFQGNSAPDKSGLPSDRFSAERTGGSVSTLTIQRTQQEDSAVYLCASSLSSGGLNSPLHFGNGTRLTVT.

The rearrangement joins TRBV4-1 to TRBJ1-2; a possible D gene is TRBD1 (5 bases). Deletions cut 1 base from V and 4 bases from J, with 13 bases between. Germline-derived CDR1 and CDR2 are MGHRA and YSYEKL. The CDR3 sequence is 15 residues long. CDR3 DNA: TGCGCCAGCAGCCAAGGCGGCAAGGGGCTCTATGGCTACACCTTC. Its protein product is CASSQGGKGLYGYTF.

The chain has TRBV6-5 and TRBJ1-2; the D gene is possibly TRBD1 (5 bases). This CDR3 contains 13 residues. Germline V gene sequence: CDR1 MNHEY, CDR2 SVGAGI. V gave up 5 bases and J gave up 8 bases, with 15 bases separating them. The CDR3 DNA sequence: TGTGCCAGCAGTCAAGGACATCTCAGGGGCTACACCTTC. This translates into CASSQGHLRGYTF.